The sample holds a few counts of the clone carrying this T cell receptor (beta chain). The antigen is unknown. The PCR ran on 60 Vbeta and 13 Jbeta primers. Profiling relied on immunoSEQ multiplex PCR, and the TCRdb table lists in-frame clones only, not all of them. The sample contains 110,000 to 150,000 clones, about four fifths of which appear only once. Germline lookup yields CDR1 LGHNA and CDR2 YSLEER. This CDR3 has 16 amino acids. V was cut by 3 bases and J by 3 bases, with 18 bases left in between. The data were obtained in a study of cytomegalovirus exposure and HLA in healthy donors. At the level of the study: The study placed less than 90% of its roughly 400 genotyped donors in the Caucasian-associated ancestry cluster.

General observations from the study: An analysis done earlier found most TCR beta V segments productive about 90% or about 30% of the time. A missense DCLRE1C variant was associated with V- and J-gene trimming of TCR beta chains in a later analysis, and an independent cohort replicated the association.

The clonotype originates from a female donor in good health and CMV-seronegative. The chain couples TRBV4-3 to TRBJ2-7; maybe TRBD1 (6 bases). Source material: PBMCs. This CDR3 reads CASSHSRDIFFYEQYF. The CDR3 region has the DNA TGCGCCAGCAGCCACAGCCGGGACATATTTTTCTACGAGCAGTACTTC.